Presented here are 8 T cell receptor beta chains from one specimen sequenced in a study of blood T cell repertoires in COVID-19. Repertoires were generated with immunoSEQ multiplex PCR, while TCRdb's copy carries only in-frame clones and drops some. Of fewer than 350,000 clones listed, over 75% are singletons. The sequenced sample consisted of peripheral blood. The receptors were sampled from a woman aged 50 to 60 who had recovered from COVID-19.

This chain uses TRBV10-3 with TRBJ2-2; TRBD2 aligns across 12 bases. The CDR3 consists of 15 residues. Germline CDR1 is ENHRY and CDR2 is SYGVKD. Losses at the gene ends were 3 bases for V and 5 bases for J; bases not matched to a gene: 1. The CDR3 region is CAISELAGGTGELFF. CDR3 nucleotide sequence: TGTGCCATCAGTGAACTAGCGGGGGGAACCGGGGAGCTGTTTTTT.

The chain has TRBV5-5 and TRBJ1-1, with 7 nucleotides matching TRBD1. The trim removed 4 bases at V and 2 bases at J, leaving 8 bases unmatched. The CDR3 consists of 15 residues. CDR1 SGHKS and CDR2 YYEKEE come from the germline V gene (reference sequence). The CDR3 DNA follows: TGTGCCAGCAGCCTTACCGGGACAGCTAACACTGAAGCTTTCTTT. This translates into CASSLTGTANTEAFF.

This chain links TRBV5-1 with TRBJ2-7, with 16 nucleotides matching TRBD2. This CDR3 spans 17 amino acids. After removal of 4 bases from V and 1 base from J, the junction contained 5 bases not matched to a gene. Germline lookup yields CDR1 SGHRS and CDR2 YFSETQ. The CDR3 bases are TGCGCCAGCAGCCCGGGACTAGCGGGGGGGCATTCCTACGAGCAGTACTTC. The encoded protein is CASSPGLAGGHSYEQYF.

The chain links TRBV4-3 to TRBJ2-1; D unclear. There are 13 residues in the CDR3. Germline values: CDR1 LGHNA, CDR2 YSLEER. V was shortened by 1 base and J by 6 bases, with 7 bases between the two germline ends. CDR3 loop: CASSQGHSNEQFF. The CDR3 nucleotides are TGCGCCAGCAGCCAAGGTCACAGCAATGAGCAGTTCTTC.

Here the CDR3 DNA reads TGTGCCAGCAGTTTAAGTAGTTCAGGGGCTAGCACAGATACGCAGTATTTT. Translation gives CASSLSSSGASTDTQYF. The chain employs TRBV27 and TRBJ2-3, with D maybe TRBD1 (6 bases). Per the germline V gene, CDR1 is MNHEY and CDR2 is SMNVEV (reference sequence). The CDR3 sequence is 17 residues long. Trimming removed 2 bases from V and 0 bases from J, with 15 bases in between.

V usage is TRBV7-9 and J usage is TRBJ1-4; D possibly corresponds to TRBD1 (6 bases). Germline lookup yields CDR1 SEHNR and CDR2 FQNEAQ (reference sequence). CDR3 length: 14 amino acids. V lost 5 bases to trimming and J lost 5 bases, with 12 bases between them. The CDR3 here is CASSPGQTNEKLFF. The DNA of the CDR3 is TGTGCCAGCAGCCCTGGACAGACGAATGAAAAACTGTTTTTT.

The chain is built from TRBV28 and TRBJ1-2; TRBD1 agrees at 8 bases. Germline assignment: CDR1 MDHEN and CDR2 SYDVKM. With V trimmed by 1 base and J by 6 bases, 4 bases remained unmatched. This CDR3 contains 14 residues. The CDR3 region has the DNA TGTGCCAGCAGTTTATCAGGGGGCGCGAATGGCTACACCTTC. Amino acids: CASSLSGGANGYTF.

This chain connects TRBV7-2 to TRBJ2-3; 12 bases match TRBD2. The V segment lost 6 bases and the J segment 1 base; nucleotides outside the gene matches: 2. There are 15 residues in the CDR3. Germline-derived CDR1 and CDR2 are SGHTA and FQGNSA. CDR3 sequence: CASRLAGGRTDTQYF. For the CDR3, the DNA is TGTGCCAGCAGACTAGCGGGGGGTCGCACAGATACGCAGTATTTT.